Each of the 32 T cell receptor beta chains below was sequenced from the same sample in a study of cytomegalovirus exposure and HLA in healthy donors. The PCR was carried out with 60 Vbeta primers and 13 Jbeta primers. Clones were sequenced by immunoSEQ multiplex PCR, and TCRdb holds only the in-frame ones, with some missing. The sample has about 31,000 clones; roughly 69% are singletons. Sequencing was carried out using PBMCs. Receptors were obtained from a man aged 45-60 years in good health and CMV-seropositive.

The gene calls are TRBV7-3 and TRBJ2-1; maybe TRBD1 (6 bases). Between the trimmed V and J ends, which lost 4 bases and 6 bases, there was a span of 13 bases. Per germline, CDR1 SGHTA and CDR2 FQGTGA. The CDR3 is 14 residues long. The CDR3 DNA reads TGTGCCAGCAGCTACACCTTGGACAGCAATGAGCAGTTCTTC. Amino acid sequence: CASSYTLDSNEQFF.

The sample holds a few counts of this clone. The chain uses TRBV5-4 and TRBJ2-7; 7 bases line up with TRBD2. The length of the CDR3 is 14 residues. Germline V lookup: CDR1 SGHNT, CDR2 YYREEE (reference sequence). Losses at the gene ends were 3 bases for V and 0 bases for J; bases not matched to a gene: 3. CDR3 loop: CASSSQRGSYEQYF. In nucleotides, the CDR3 is TGTGCCAGCAGCTCCCAGCGGGGCTCCTACGAGCAGTACTTC. The full variable domain, with the rest looked up from reference TRBV5-4 and TRBJ2-7, is ETGVTQSPTHLIKTRGQQVTLRCSSQSGHNTVSWYQQALGQGPQFIFQYYREEENGRGNFPPRFSGLQFPNYSSELNVNALELDDSALYLCASSSQRGSYEQYFGPGTRLTVT.

The gene calls are TRBV5-6 and TRBJ1-5; 8 bases map to TRBD1. CDR1 and CDR2 (germline): SGHDT, YYEEEE. Trimming took 5 bases from V and 7 from J; bases not matched to a gene: 8. This CDR3 contains 14 residues. CDR3 in DNA: TGTGCCAGCAGACGGGACAGGAACGAGCAGCCCCAGCATTTT. It specifies CASRRDRNEQPQHF.

This clone was counted between two and nine times. The chain uses TRBV19 and TRBJ2-1; weak D call: TRBD2 (5 bases). The CDR3 consists of 13 residues. The V and J ends lost 3 bases and 6 bases respectively, with 9 bases between them. Germline V gene lookup returns CDR1 LNHDA and CDR2 SQIVND (reference sequence). DNA of the CDR3: TGTGCCAGTAGTATCGGGATTGTCAATGAGCAGTTCTTC. Translation gives CASSIGIVNEQFF.

This chain connects TRBV9 to TRBJ2-1; the match to TRBD2 covers 11 bases. The CDR3 contains 17 residues. Germline loops: CDR1 SGDLS, CDR2 YYNGEE. Trimming removed 0 bases from V and 3 bases from J; junction bases left unmatched: 5. CDR3 amino acids: CASSVDSGRAGYNEQFF. The CDR3 bases are TGTGCCAGCAGCGTAGATAGCGGGAGGGCAGGCTACAATGAGCAGTTCTTC.

This clone has more than one count but fewer than ten. The genes are TRBV6-1 and TRBJ1-6; 10 nucleotides match TRBD1. The CDR3 loop spans 14 amino acids. Germline CDR1 is MNHNS and CDR2 is SASEGT. Trimming removed 1 base from V and 9 bases from J; junction bases left unmatched: 0. The CDR3 here is CASSEGQGASPLHF. The CDR3 DNA reads TGTGCCAGCAGTGAAGGACAGGGGGCTTCACCCCTCCACTTT.

The chain employs TRBV19 and TRBJ1-5; a possible D gene is TRBD1 (5 bases). Germline CDR1 LNHDA, CDR2 SQIVND (reference sequence). This CDR3 is built from 12 residues. The V and J ends lost 5 bases and 4 bases respectively, with 6 bases between them. The CDR3 is CASSRQNQPQHF. The CDR3 DNA reads as TGTGCCAGTAGTCGACAGAATCAGCCCCAGCATTTT.

Only a few counts were recorded for this clone. This chain uses TRBV5-6 with TRBJ1-4; D is unclear. In germline, CDR1 is SGHDT, CDR2 YYEEEE. The CDR3 is 14 amino acids. Trimming removed 2 bases at V and 0 bases at J, with 5 bases between. The CDR3 loop reads CASSFGTTNEKLFF. As DNA, the CDR3 is TGTGCCAGCAGCTTCGGGACAACTAATGAAAAACTGTTTTTT.

CDR3 protein: CASSLGSYEQYF. The CDR3 DNA sequence: TGTGCCAGCAGCTTAGGCAGTTACGAGCAGTACTTC. V and J are TRBV7-6 and TRBJ2-7; D remains ambiguous. The CDR3 covers 12 residues. CDR1 and CDR2 (germline): SGHVS, FNYEAQ. Trimming stripped 1 base from V and 4 bases from J, with 5 bases between.

This clone was counted only a few times. The chain combines TRBV29-1 with TRBJ2-1; 12 nucleotides align to TRBD2. CDR3 length: 19 residues. Trimming removed 3 bases from V and 0 bases from J; junction bases left unmatched: 12. Germline CDR1 and CDR2: SQVTM and ANQGSEA. The DNA of the CDR3 is TGCAGCGTTGACGGGTCGACTAGCGGGGGAGTCCACTCCTACAATGAGCAGTTCTTC. It encodes CSVDGSTSGGVHSYNEQFF.

The chain has TRBV2 and TRBJ1-1; no reliable D call. Germline loops: CDR1 SNHLY, CDR2 FYNNEI. Trimming stripped 6 bases from V and 1 base from J, with 18 bases between. The CDR3 is made up of 16 amino acids. The CDR3 spells CASRLRGHQANTEAFF. CDR3 in DNA: TGTGCCAGCAGGTTACGAGGGCACCAAGCGAACACTGAAGCTTTCTTT.

This clone was seen a handful of times. This chain connects TRBV4-1 to TRBJ2-7; tentative D call: TRBD2 (6 bases). The germline V gene encodes CDR1 MGHRA and CDR2 YSYEKL. V gave up 1 base and J gave up 2 bases, with 30 bases separating them. The length of the CDR3 is 21 residues. The CDR3 sequence is CASSQVLGYVGSGLSTYEQYF. The CDR3 coding sequence is TGCGCCAGCAGCCAAGTTCTGGGTTATGTTGGGTCGGGACTTAGCACCTACGAGCAGTACTTC.

V gene TRBV5-4 combines with J gene TRBJ2-1; 8 nucleotides match TRBD2. Germline V CDR1 and CDR2: SGHNT, YYREEE (reference sequence). The CDR3 length is 14 residues. After removal of 3 bases from V and 7 bases from J, the junction contained 6 bases not matched to a gene. CDR3 nucleotides: TGTGCCAGCAGCTCCGGACTAGCTGCAAATGAGCAGTTCTTC. Translation: CASSSGLAANEQFF.

This chain connects TRBV30 to TRBJ2-7; D possibly corresponds to TRBD2 (5 bases). The CDR3 runs to 12 residues. Looked up from germline, CDR1 is GTSNPN and CDR2 is SVGIG (reference sequence). V lost 8 bases, J lost 0 bases, and 11 bases lay in between. The CDR3 bases are TGTGCCCTCGGGAAACTCTCCTACGAGCAGTACTTC. Its protein is CALGKLSYEQYF.

The gene calls are TRBV7-8 and TRBJ2-7, with D maybe TRBD2 (6 bases). The CDR3 is made up of 14 amino acids. CDR1 SGHVS and CDR2 FQNEAQ come from the germline V gene. The V end was cut by 5 bases, the J end by 3 bases, with 14 bases between. This CDR3 is CASSLPGLYYEQYF. CDR3 nucleotides: TGTGCCAGCAGCCTCCCGGGACTTTACTACGAGCAGTACTTC.

This chain joins TRBV9 and TRBJ2-3; D might be TRBD2 (5 bases). The CDR3 sequence is 14 residues long. CDR1 and CDR2 from the germline V gene are SGDLS and YYNGEE. V was shortened by 0 bases and J by 6 bases, with 11 bases between the two germline ends. CDR3 protein: CASSVVVGADTQYF. The CDR3 bases are TGTGCCAGCAGCGTAGTTGTGGGAGCGGATACGCAGTATTTT.

This clone was counted only a few times. V gene TRBV7-6 combines with J gene TRBJ1-6, with 8 bases matching TRBD1. The trim removed 5 bases at V and 4 bases at J, leaving 4 bases unmatched. This CDR3 spans 15 amino acids. Germline assignment: CDR1 SGHVS and CDR2 FNYEAQ. CDR3 nucleotides: TGTGCCAGCAGCAGAAGACAGGGGTATAATTCACCCCTCCACTTT. Encoded protein: CASSRRQGYNSPLHF.

This clone was seen only a few times. The chain has TRBV4-1 and TRBJ2-1, with D maybe TRBD1 (5 bases). The CDR3 sequence is 16 residues long. Trimming left V 0 bases short and J 5 bases short, with 14 bases between. Germline V gives CDR1 MGHRA, CDR2 YSYEKL. DNA of the CDR3: TGCGCCAGCAGCCAAGACCGGGCGGCAGGGAACAATGAGCAGTTCTTC. Its protein product is CASSQDRAAGNNEQFF.

The chain is built from TRBV28 and TRBJ1-2; D is ambiguous. The CDR3 length is 13 residues. Trimming stripped 4 bases from V and 2 bases from J, with 8 bases between. Germline CDR1 reads MDHEN; CDR2 reads SYDVKM. CDR3 sequence reads: CASSSLVNYGYTF. The CDR3 nucleotides read TGTGCCAGCAGTTCACTCGTGAACTATGGCTACACCTTC.

The rearrangement uses TRBV30 and TRBJ1-3, with unresolved D. V was trimmed by 0 bases and J by 10 bases, leaving 7 bases between them. CDR1 and CDR2 (germline): GTSNPN, SVGIG (reference sequence). This CDR3 has 11 amino acids. The CDR3 reads CAWSVLRTIYF. CDR3 nucleotide sequence: TGTGCCTGGAGTGTATTGCGTACCATATATTTT.

The chain links TRBV2 to TRBJ1-4; D is perhaps TRBD1 (5 bases). With 0 bases removed from V and 9 bases from J, the gap between germline ends came to 14 bases. Germline V gene sequence: CDR1 SNHLY, CDR2 FYNNEI. This CDR3 has 15 residues. The CDR3 loop reads CASSEARGIAKKLFF. The CDR3 bases are TGTGCCAGCAGTGAAGCGCGGGGGATTGCCAAAAAACTGTTTTTT.

The chain combines TRBV30 with TRBJ1-4, with TRBD1 as a possible D gene (6 bases). CDR3 length: 14 residues. The V end lost 6 bases, the J end lost 0 bases, and 11 bases lay between the germline ends. Germline lookup yields CDR1 GTSNPN and CDR2 SVGIG (reference sequence). The CDR3 protein is CACSGVATNEKLFF. DNA for the CDR3: TGTGCCTGTTCAGGGGTTGCAACTAATGAAAAACTGTTTTTT. The full variable domain, completed using reference TRBV30 and TRBJ1-4, is SQTIHQWPATLVQPVGSPLSLECTVEGTSNPNLYWYRQAAGRGLQLLFYSVGIGQISSEVPQNLSASRPQDRQFILSSKKLLLSDSGFYLCACSGVATNEKLFFGSGTQLSVL.

V and J are TRBV30 and TRBJ1-2; TRBD1 might be the D (5 bases). This CDR3 has 14 residues. CDR1 and CDR2 from the germline V gene are GTSNPN and SVGIG (reference sequence). With 3 bases removed from V and 2 bases from J, the gap between germline ends came to 13 bases. The CDR3, as DNA: TGTGCCTGGAGCCGTACAGGAGCCAACTATGGCTACACCTTC. Translated: CAWSRTGANYGYTF. The entire variable domain, with the rest obtained from reference TRBV30 and TRBJ1-2, is as follows: SQTIHQWPATLVQPVGSPLSLECTVEGTSNPNLYWYRQAAGRGLQLLFYSVGIGQISSEVPQNLSASRPQDRQFILSSKKLLLSDSGFYLCAWSRTGANYGYTFGSGTRLTVV.

This clone turned up a few times. The chain links TRBV30 to TRBJ1-1; 8 bases map to TRBD1. Trimming at V came to 1 base and at J to 0 bases, leaving 7 bases not matched to a gene. Germline CDR1 and CDR2: GTSNPN and SVGIG (reference sequence). The CDR3 is 16 residues long. CDR3 nucleotide sequence: TGTGCCTGGAGTGCCCGACGGACAGGGTTGAACACTGAAGCTTTCTTT. Protein product: CAWSARRTGLNTEAFF.

This chain joins TRBV21-1 and TRBJ2-6; the DNA was not used to check the table's D call, TRBD1. TRBV21-1 is a documented pseudogene. The CDR3 consists of 17 residues. The CDR3: CASSLRQVCSGANVLTF. The DNA of the CDR3 is TGTGCCAGCAGCCTTAGACAGGTGTGCTCTGGGGCCAACGTCCTGACTTTC.

The chain carries TRBV30 and TRBJ2-5; D uncertain. Trimming left V 0 bases short and J 2 bases short, with 10 bases between. The germline CDR1 and CDR2 sequences are GTSNPN and SVGIG (reference sequence). CDR3 length: 14 amino acids. CDR3 nucleotides: TGTGCCTGGAGTGTACTTGGGCCGCAAGAGACCCAGTACTTC. It translates to CAWSVLGPQETQYF.

The rearrangement uses TRBV28 and TRBJ1-1; 8 bases line up with TRBD1. V dropped 2 bases and J dropped 5; count of bases not matched to a gene: 7. Germline assignment: CDR1 MDHEN and CDR2 SYDVKM. CDR3 length: 15 residues. The CDR3 sequence: CASSLGGNRGTEAFF. The CDR3 DNA reads as TGTGCCAGCAGTTTAGGGGGGAACAGGGGGACTGAAGCTTTCTTT. The whole variable domain, filled in from reference TRBV28 and TRBJ1-1, reads DVKVTQSSRYLVKRTGEKVFLECVQDMDHENMFWYRQDPGLGLRLIYFSYDVKMKEKGDIPEGYSVSREKKERFSLILESASTNQTSMYLCASSLGGNRGTEAFFGQGTRLTVV.

This clone has more than one count but fewer than ten. The chain couples TRBV28 to TRBJ2-7; possibly TRBD1 for D (6 bases). V dropped 8 bases and J dropped 1 base, with 18 bases sitting between them. CDR3 size: 15 residues. Germline-derived CDR1 and CDR2 are MDHEN and SYDVKM. The CDR3 here is CASQLPHTGSYEQYF. The CDR3 coding sequence is TGTGCCAGCCAACTACCCCATACAGGGTCCTACGAGCAGTACTTC. Full variable domain (outside the CDR3, taken from reference TRBV28 and TRBJ2-7): DVKVTQSSRYLVKRTGEKVFLECVQDMDHENMFWYRQDPGLGLRLIYFSYDVKMKEKGDIPEGYSVSREKKERFSLILESASTNQTSMYLCASQLPHTGSYEQYFGPGTRLTVT.

The chain links TRBV5-4 to TRBJ1-6; 7 positions match TRBD1. Germline V gene lookup returns CDR1 SGHNT and CDR2 YYREEE (reference sequence). V gave up 1 base and J gave up 7 bases; unmatched junction bases: 2. The length of the CDR3 is 14 residues. CDR3 amino acids: CASSLSQGNSPLHF. In DNA form, the CDR3 reads TGTGCCAGCAGCTTGTCACAGGGGAATTCACCCCTCCACTTT.

The rearrangement links TRBV28 to TRBJ1-2; the D is unclear. Germline values: CDR1 MDHEN, CDR2 SYDVKM. Trimming pared 7 bases from V and 2 bases from J, leaving 23 bases between. The CDR3 spans 17 residues. The DNA for the CDR3 is TGTGCCAGCACAACCCCCCCCTCCAGGCAGATCAACTATGGCTACACCTTC. Residues: CASTTPPSRQINYGYTF.

This clone was counted only a few times. The chain couples TRBV6-6 to TRBJ1-2; possible D gene TRBD1, 6 bases. Germline values: CDR1 MNHNY, CDR2 SVGAGI (reference sequence). The CDR3 has 13 amino acids. The ends were cut back, 2 bases at V and 7 bases at J, with 11 bases in the middle. This chain's CDR3 is CASSYRETGGYTF. Here the CDR3 DNA reads TGTGCCAGCAGTTACCGAGAGACAGGTGGCTACACCTTC.

The V call is TRBV4-2, the J call TRBJ2-1, with 13 positions matching TRBD2. CDR1 is LGHNA and CDR2 is YNFKEQ in the germline V gene. This CDR3 has 17 residues. The V segment lost 1 base and the J segment 8 bases; nucleotides outside the gene matches: 8. CDR3 region: CASSQGTLAGGSHEQFF. The DNA of the CDR3 is TGTGCCAGCAGCCAAGGAACACTAGCGGGAGGGAGCCATGAGCAGTTCTTC.